A single sample is the source of the 2 T cell receptor beta chains below, sequenced in a study of cytomegalovirus exposure and HLA in healthy donors. PCR amplification relied on 60 Vbeta primers (plus 13 Jbeta primers). Using immunoSEQ multiplex PCR, the repertoire was profiled, and TCRdb retains in-frame clones only, with some absent. The sample has under 150,000 clones, about two thirds seen once. What was sequenced was PBMCs. The receptors were sampled from a human donor in good health.

CDR3 region: CASSLGWREVVDTQYF. CDR3 bases: TGTGCCAGCAGCTTAGGGTGGCGGGAGGTGGTGGATACGCAGTATTTT. The chain recombines TRBV7-2 with TRBJ2-3, with 8 bases identical to TRBD2. Germline values: CDR1 SGHTA, CDR2 FQGNSA. The trim removed 1 base at V and 6 bases at J, leaving 9 bases unmatched. This CDR3 comprises 16 residues.

The V and J genes are TRBV9 and TRBJ2-7; TRBD2 matches 7 bases. Trimming removed 4 bases from V and 0 bases from J; junction bases left unmatched: 7. This CDR3 comprises 15 residues. Germline lookup yields CDR1 SGDLS and CDR2 YYNGEE. Here the CDR3 DNA reads TGTGCCAGCAGCACTGATCGGGACTACTCCTACGAGCAGTACTTC. It translates to CASSTDRDYSYEQYF.